These T cell receptor beta chains were read from a single sample in a study of blood T cell repertoires in COVID-19. Method: immunoSEQ multiplex PCR; TCRdb's copy keeps in-frame clones and lacks some. The repertoire holds about 400,000 clones, with roughly 87% as singletons. Sample: PBMCs or T cells enriched from blood (not recorded which). These receptors all come from a woman between 35 and 50 years old with acute COVID-19. Each CDR3 is given with its conserved first and last residue. Each record gives: V gene, CDR3 protein.

TRBV29-1	CSVVRQVGSEAFF
TRBV7-6	CASSLGTGGGETQYF
TRBV5-1	CASKLAGQATYEQYF
TRBV6-5	CASRTGTESYEQYF
TRBV5-4	CASSFLDRGTDTQYF
TRBV6-1	CASSEIRQVDEQYF
TRBV5-5	CASSSDRTRGYTF
TRBV5-4	CASSLDGVGRTEAFF
TRBV2	CASSRQGGEKLFF
TRBV7-9	CASSLDGTSVNANTGELFF
TRBV7-4	CASSLCAGTSEKLFF
TRBV13	CASTRGTHSGNTIYF
TRBV6-2/TRBV6-3	CASSYSNGQGSQHF
TRBV5-6	CASSLRQGRRGPPRNEQYF
TRBV2	CASSEGPPGRGLNYEQYF
TRBV7-8	CASSFPGGADGYTF
TRBV5-1	CASSLAGQFSYGYTF
TRBV2	CASRREQAPNQPQHF
TRBV7-2	CASSDRYQETQYF
TRBV11-2	CASSSHKLWTEDGYTF
TRBV4-1	CASSQGGGTSYEQYF
TRBV2	CASRDRGLTLHF
TRBV19	CASSNTRQSIYGYTF
TRBV7-2	CASSLVGYYGYTF
TRBV7-6	CASSLGPARNSYEQYF
TRBV27	CASSSRTGANTEAFF
TRBV5-1	CASSLQGSPYEQYF
TRBV7-8	CASSLTGGYGYTF
TRBV3-1/TRBV3-2	CASSQTLPRLAVQETQYF
TRBV6-1	CASSEYWGRAEAFF
TRBV4-1	CASSPLAGGYNEQFF
TRBV14	CASSQDLGGGRPEAFF
TRBV23-1	CANNEPGHMNTEAFF
TRBV4-1	CASRRTGGWEQYF
TRBV4-1	CASSQDKHSNQPQHF
TRBV15	CATGEKRTLDYGYTF
TRBV10-3	CAISVMSGANVLTF
TRBV11-2	CASRFNRGSTEAFF
TRBV3-1/TRBV3-2	CASSHTRLSETQYF
TRBV19	CASSDRGSNTEAFF
TRBV7-8	CASSGTGVGNQPQHF